One TCR beta chain is described in this entry. Amplification yielded TCR beta CDR3 regions, with RNA transcripts as the source. Carried out on the TCR CDR3, a first-round RT-PCR used the HTBI primer set. One entry per CDR3 protein results from TCRdb running MiXCR on the multiplex PCR reads. There are hundreds of thousands of distinct CDR3 sequences in the sample; about 15% occur only once, and 10% to 13% lies in the top ten. Patients showing uncontrolled infection, other autoimmune disease, pregnancy or lactation were ineligible. V lost 6 bases, J lost 2 bases, and 17 bases lay in between. The CDR3 is 14 amino acids. Germline loops: CDR1 DFQATT, CDR2 SNEGSKA (reference sequence). This record comes from a study of T cells in Graves' hyperthyroidism and ophthalmopathy. Study-wide background: Pretreatment peripheral blood was obtained at initial diagnosis.

Sample: blood. The rearrangement joins TRBV20-1 to TRBJ2-7; the D is unclear. The source is a woman aged 18-29 years with Graves' hyperthyroidism. CDR3 DNA: TGCAGTGCGGCCCCCGGCCCTTACACCTACGAGCAGTACTTC. Its protein product is CSAAPGPYTYEQYF.